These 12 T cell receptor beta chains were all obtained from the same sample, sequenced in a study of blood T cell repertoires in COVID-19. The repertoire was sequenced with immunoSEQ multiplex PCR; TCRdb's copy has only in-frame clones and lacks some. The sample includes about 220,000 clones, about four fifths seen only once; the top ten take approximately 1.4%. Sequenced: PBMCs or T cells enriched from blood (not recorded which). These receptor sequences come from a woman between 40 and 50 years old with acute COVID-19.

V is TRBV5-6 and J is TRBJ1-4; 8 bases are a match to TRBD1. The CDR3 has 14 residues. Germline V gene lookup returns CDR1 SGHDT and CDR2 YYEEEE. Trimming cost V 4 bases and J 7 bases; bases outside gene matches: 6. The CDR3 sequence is CASSTIRGREKLFF. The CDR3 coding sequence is TGTGCCAGCAGCACGATCAGGGGGCGTGAAAAACTGTTTTTT.

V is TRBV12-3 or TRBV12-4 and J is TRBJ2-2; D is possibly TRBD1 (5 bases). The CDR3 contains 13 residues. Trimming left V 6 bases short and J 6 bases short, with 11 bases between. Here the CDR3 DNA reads TGTGCCAGCAGCCTCGACAGATCCGGGGAGCTGTTTTTT. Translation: CASSLDRSGELFF.

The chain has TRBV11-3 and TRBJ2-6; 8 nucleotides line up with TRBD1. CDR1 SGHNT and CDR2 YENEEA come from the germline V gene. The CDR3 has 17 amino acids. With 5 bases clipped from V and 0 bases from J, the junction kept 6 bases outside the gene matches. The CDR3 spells CASSLGQGRSGANVLTF. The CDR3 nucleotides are TGTGCCAGCAGCCTCGGACAGGGTCGCTCTGGGGCCAACGTCCTGACTTTC. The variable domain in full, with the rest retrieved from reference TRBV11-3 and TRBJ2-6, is EAGVVQSPRYKIIEKKQPVAFWCNPISGHNTLYWYLQNLGQGPELLIRYENEEAVDDSQLPKDRFSAERLKGVDSTLKIQPAELGDSAVYLCASSLGQGRSGANVLTFGAGSRLTVL.

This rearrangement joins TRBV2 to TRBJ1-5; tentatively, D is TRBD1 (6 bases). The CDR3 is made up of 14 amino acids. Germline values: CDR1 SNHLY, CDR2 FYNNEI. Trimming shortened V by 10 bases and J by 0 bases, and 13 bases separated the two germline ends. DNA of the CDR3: TGTGCCACCCATAAACAGGGTAGCAATCAGCCCCAGCATTTT. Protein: CATHKQGSNQPQHF.

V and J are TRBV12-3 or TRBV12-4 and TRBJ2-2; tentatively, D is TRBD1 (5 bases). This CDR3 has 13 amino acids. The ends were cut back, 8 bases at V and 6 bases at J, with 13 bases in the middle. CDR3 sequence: CASAEGVAGELFF. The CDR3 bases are TGTGCCAGCGCTGAAGGGGTCGCCGGGGAGCTGTTTTTT.

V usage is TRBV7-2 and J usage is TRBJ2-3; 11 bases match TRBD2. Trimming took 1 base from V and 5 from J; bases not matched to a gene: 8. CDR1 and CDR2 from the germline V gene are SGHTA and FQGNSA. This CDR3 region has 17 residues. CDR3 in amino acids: CASSLGPSGGLGDTQYF. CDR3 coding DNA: TGTGCCAGCAGCTTAGGCCCTAGCGGGGGGTTGGGAGATACGCAGTATTTT.

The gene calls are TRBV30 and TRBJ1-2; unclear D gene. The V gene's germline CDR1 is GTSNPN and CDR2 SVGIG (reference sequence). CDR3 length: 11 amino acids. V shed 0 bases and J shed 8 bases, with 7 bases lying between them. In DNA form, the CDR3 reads TGTGCCTGGAGTGTCCAGATGGGCTACACCTTC. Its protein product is CAWSVQMGYTF.

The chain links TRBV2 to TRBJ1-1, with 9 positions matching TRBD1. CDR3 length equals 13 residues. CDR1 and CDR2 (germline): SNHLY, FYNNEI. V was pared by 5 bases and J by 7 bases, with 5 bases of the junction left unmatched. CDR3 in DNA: TGTGCCAGCAGTTCCGGGACAGGGCTTGAAGCTTTCTTT. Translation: CASSSGTGLEAFF.

CDR3: CASRPLAGTSGVDEQFF. DNA for the CDR3: TGTGCCAGTAGGCCACTGGCGGGGACTAGCGGCGTGGATGAGCAGTTCTTC. The chain has TRBV19 and TRBJ2-1; 11 nucleotides agree with TRBD2. With V trimmed by 6 bases and J by 8 bases, 15 bases remained unmatched. Per the germline V gene, CDR1 is LNHDA and CDR2 is SQIVND (reference sequence). This CDR3 spans 17 amino acids.

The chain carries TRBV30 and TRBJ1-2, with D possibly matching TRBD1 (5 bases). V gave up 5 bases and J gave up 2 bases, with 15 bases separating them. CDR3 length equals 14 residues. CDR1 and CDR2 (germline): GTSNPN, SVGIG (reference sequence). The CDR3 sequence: CAWALGGPNYGYTF. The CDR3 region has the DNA TGTGCCTGGGCCCTGGGGGGACCGAACTATGGCTACACCTTC.

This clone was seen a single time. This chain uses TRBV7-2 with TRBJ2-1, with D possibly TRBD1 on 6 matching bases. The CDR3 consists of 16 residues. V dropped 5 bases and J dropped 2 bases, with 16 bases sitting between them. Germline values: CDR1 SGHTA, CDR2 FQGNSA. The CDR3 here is CASSPGDRRTYNEQFF. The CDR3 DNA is TGTGCCAGCAGCCCAGGGGACCGACGAACCTACAATGAGCAGTTCTTC.

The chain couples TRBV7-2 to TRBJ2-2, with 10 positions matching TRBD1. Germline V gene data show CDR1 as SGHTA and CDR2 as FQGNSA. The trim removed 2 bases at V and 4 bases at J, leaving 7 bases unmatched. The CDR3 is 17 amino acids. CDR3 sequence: CASSLHRTGGGTGELFF. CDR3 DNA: TGTGCCAGCAGCTTACACAGGACAGGGGGAGGCACCGGGGAGCTGTTTTTT.